The present TCR beta chain was sequenced within a study of technical replicates of blood from four donors. This clone was seen a single time. Sequencing used immunoSEQ multiplex PCR; TCRdb keeps in-frame clones, though not all of them. The sample has some 80,000 clones, nearly 98% seen once; the top ten hold around 0.28%. This receptor was taken from a human donor in good health. The sample consisted of T cells isolated from PBMCs.

CDR3 in amino acids: CASSTGTGGYTGYTF. CDR3 coding DNA: TGTGCCAGTAGTACCGGGACAGGGGGCTATACTGGCTACACCTTC. The rearrangement uses TRBV19 and TRBJ1-2; TRBD1 matches 12 bases. The germline gives CDR1 LNHDA, CDR2 SQIVND (reference sequence). V dropped 4 bases and J dropped 7; count of bases not matched to a gene: 7. CDR3 size: 15 residues.